A selection of T cell receptor beta chains follows, all from one sample in a study of blood T cell repertoires in COVID-19. Data came from immunoSEQ multiplex PCR; TCRdb stores just in-frame clones and leaves some out. The data show fewer than 250,000 clones, around 90% seen once. Sequenced input: peripheral blood. The receptors were sampled from a man younger than 45 with COVID-19, enrolled during active disease. The CDR3 runs from the conserved cysteine through the conserved F or W. D genes are given only for firm matches. Size values are once, few and many counts, or a class for expanded clones, and some rows have none.

CDR3aa: CAISERVGASSYNSPLHF; CDR3nt: TGTGCCATCAGTGAAAGGGTAGGGGCAAGCTCCTATAATTCACCCCTCCACTTT; j_gene: TRBJ1-6; v_gene: TRBV10-3; abundance: -; d_gene: -
CDR3aa: CASSPIAGNEQFF; CDR3nt: TGTGCCAGCTCACCAATTGCGGGTAATGAGCAGTTCTTC; j_gene: TRBJ2-1; v_gene: TRBV18; abundance: -; d_gene: -
CDR3aa: CASSLGVLAGNYNEQFF; CDR3nt: TGTGCCAGCAGCTTAGGGGTACTAGCGGGAAATTACAATGAGCAGTTCTTC; j_gene: TRBJ2-1; v_gene: TRBV11-2; abundance: -; d_gene: TRBD2
CDR3aa: CASRSTGVESSGELFF; CDR3nt: TGTGCCAGTAGATCTACAGGGGTTGAGTCCTCCGGGGAGCTGTTTTTT; j_gene: TRBJ2-2; v_gene: TRBV19; abundance: -; d_gene: TRBD1
CDR3aa: CASSLSSQGRAANEQFF; CDR3nt: TGTGCCAGCAGCTTAAGCTCCCAGGGCAGGGCGGCCAATGAGCAGTTCTTC; j_gene: TRBJ2-1; v_gene: TRBV7-3; abundance: once; d_gene: -
CDR3aa: CASSPDRPTSYEQYF; CDR3nt: TGTGCCAGCTCACCCGACAGGCCCACCTCCTACGAGCAGTACTTC; j_gene: TRBJ2-7; v_gene: TRBV18; abundance: few; d_gene: -
CDR3aa: CASSLYGQYNSPLHF; CDR3nt: TGTGCCAGCAGCTTGTATGGGCAGTATAATTCACCCCTCCACTTT; j_gene: TRBJ1-6; v_gene: TRBV5-5; abundance: -; d_gene: -
CDR3aa: CASIQWGQGSFRETQYF; CDR3nt: TGTGCCAGCATACAGTGGGGGCAGGGGTCATTTCGAGAGACCCAGTACTTC; j_gene: TRBJ2-5; v_gene: TRBV7-9; abundance: -; d_gene: -
CDR3aa: CASSERAGRGTQYF; CDR3nt: TGTGCCAGCAGTGAACGAGCGGGGAGGGGGACCCAGTACTTC; j_gene: TRBJ2-5; v_gene: TRBV2; abundance: -; d_gene: TRBD2
CDR3aa: CASSFQGNTEAFF; CDR3nt: TGTGCCAGCAGCTTTCAGGGGAACACTGAAGCTTTCTTT; j_gene: TRBJ1-1; v_gene: TRBV7-9; abundance: once; d_gene: -
CDR3aa: CASSPPGTAAYEQYF; CDR3nt: TGTGCCAGCAGCCCCCCCGGGACAGCAGCCTACGAGCAGTACTTC; j_gene: TRBJ2-7; v_gene: TRBV3-1/TRBV3-2; abundance: -; d_gene: TRBD1
CDR3aa: CASSLFSGETQYF; CDR3nt: TGTGCCAGCAGCTTGTTTAGCGGAGAGACCCAGTACTTC; j_gene: TRBJ2-5; v_gene: TRBV5-4; abundance: once; d_gene: -
CDR3aa: CASSIRITITDTQYF; CDR3nt: TGTGCCAGTAGTATCAGAATAACAATCACAGATACGCAGTATTTT; j_gene: TRBJ2-3; v_gene: TRBV19; abundance: -; d_gene: -
CDR3aa: CASSERGQGVGNTIYF; CDR3nt: TGTGCCAGCAGTGAACGCGGTCAAGGGGTCGGAAACACCATATATTTT; j_gene: TRBJ1-3; v_gene: TRBV6-1; abundance: once; d_gene: -
CDR3aa: CASSVQEDEKLFF; CDR3nt: TGTGCCAGCAGTGTCCAGGAGGATGAAAAACTGTTTTTT; j_gene: TRBJ1-4; v_gene: TRBV2; abundance: -; d_gene: -
CDR3aa: CASSPEGGTEAFF; CDR3nt: TGTGCCAGCAGCCCGGAGGGAGGCACTGAAGCTTTCTTT; j_gene: TRBJ1-1; v_gene: TRBV7-9; abundance: -; d_gene: -
CDR3aa: CASIRSGGLNTEAFF; CDR3nt: TGTGCCAGCATTCGCTCAGGGGGATTGAACACTGAAGCTTTCTTT; j_gene: TRBJ1-1; v_gene: TRBV6-5; abundance: -; d_gene: TRBD1
CDR3aa: CASRQLAGFYEQYF; CDR3nt: TGTGCCAGCAGGCAACTAGCGGGGTTCTACGAGCAGTACTTC; j_gene: TRBJ2-7; v_gene: TRBV27; abundance: few; d_gene: TRBD2
CDR3aa: CASSSTGTNSPLHF; CDR3nt: TGTGCCAGCAGCTCGACAGGGACAAATTCACCCCTCCACTTT; j_gene: TRBJ1-6; v_gene: TRBV7-9; abundance: -; d_gene: TRBD1
CDR3aa: CASSTTAVSDTGELFF; CDR3nt: TGTGCCAGCAGCACTACAGCGGTATCCGACACCGGGGAGCTGTTTTTT; j_gene: TRBJ2-2; v_gene: TRBV9; abundance: -; d_gene: -
CDR3aa: CASSYYGGVNTGELFF; CDR3nt: TGTGCCAGCAGTTACTACGGGGGAGTCAACACCGGGGAGCTGTTTTTT; j_gene: TRBJ2-2; v_gene: TRBV6-5; abundance: -; d_gene: -
CDR3aa: CASSDFWGTGYDTGELFF; CDR3nt: TGTGCCAGCAGTGATTTTTGGGGGACAGGGTATGACACCGGGGAGCTGTTTTTT; j_gene: TRBJ2-2; v_gene: TRBV6-1; abundance: -; d_gene: TRBD1
CDR3aa: CASSSSETQYF; CDR3nt: TGCGCCAGCAGCTCCTCAGAGACCCAGTACTTC; j_gene: TRBJ2-5; v_gene: TRBV5-1; abundance: -; d_gene: -
CDR3aa: CASSFHSGGNSDEQYF; CDR3nt: TGTGCCAGCAGCTTTCATAGCGGGGGAAATTCCGACGAGCAGTACTTC; j_gene: TRBJ2-7; v_gene: TRBV13; abundance: -; d_gene: TRBD2
CDR3aa: CASSTPGWNEQFF; CDR3nt: TGTGCCAGTAGTACACCGGGATGGAATGAGCAGTTCTTC; j_gene: TRBJ2-1; v_gene: TRBV19; abundance: -; d_gene: -
CDR3aa: CASSLAGVGETQYF; CDR3nt: TGTGCCAGCAGCTTAGCAGGGGTCGGGGAGACCCAGTACTTC; j_gene: TRBJ2-5; v_gene: TRBV13; abundance: -; d_gene: -
CDR3aa: CATSDTSQETQYF; CDR3nt: TGTGCCACCAGTGATACATCTCAAGAGACCCAGTACTTC; j_gene: TRBJ2-5; v_gene: TRBV24-1; abundance: -; d_gene: -
CDR3aa: CASSYFGLDSGETQYF; CDR3nt: TGTGCCAGCAGTTATTTTGGACTAGACAGTGGAGAGACCCAGTACTTC; j_gene: TRBJ2-5; v_gene: TRBV6-5; abundance: -; d_gene: TRBD2
CDR3aa: CATSEGFFYGYTF; CDR3nt: TGTGCCACCAGTGAGGGCTTTTTCTATGGCTACACCTTC; j_gene: TRBJ1-2; v_gene: TRBV24-1; abundance: few; d_gene: -
CDR3aa: CASSLDRANIQYF; CDR3nt: TGCGCCAGCAGCTTGGACAGGGCGAACATTCAGTACTTC; j_gene: TRBJ2-4; v_gene: TRBV5-1; abundance: -; d_gene: -
CDR3aa: CAISERDRVSGGYTF; CDR3nt: TGTGCCATCAGTGAAAGGGATAGGGTGTCGGGGGGCTACACCTTC; j_gene: TRBJ1-2; v_gene: TRBV10-3; abundance: -; d_gene: -
CDR3aa: CASSEARVTNQPQHF; CDR3nt: TGTGCCAGCAGTGAGGCCCGGGTAACAAATCAGCCCCAGCATTTT; j_gene: TRBJ1-5; v_gene: TRBV2; abundance: -; d_gene: -
CDR3aa: CASSFLETQYF; CDR3nt: TGTGCCAGCAGCTTCCTAGAGACCCAGTACTTC; j_gene: TRBJ2-5; v_gene: TRBV7-2; abundance: -; d_gene: -
CDR3aa: CASSQSRATTQYF; CDR3nt: TGTGCCAGCAGCCAGTCGAGGGCAACAACGCAGTATTTT; j_gene: TRBJ2-3; v_gene: TRBV3-1/TRBV3-2; abundance: -; d_gene: -
CDR3aa: CASRVWATPNQPQHF; CDR3nt: TGTGCCAGCAGGGTATGGGCGACCCCCAATCAGCCCCAGCATTTT; j_gene: TRBJ1-5; v_gene: TRBV5-6; abundance: -; d_gene: -
CDR3aa: CASSYVRGQPQHF; CDR3nt: TGTGCCAGCAGTTATGTTCGTGGCCAGCCCCAGCATTTT; j_gene: TRBJ1-5; v_gene: TRBV6-5; abundance: -; d_gene: -
CDR3aa: CASSEVRAYEQYF; CDR3nt: TGTGCCAGCAGTGAAGTCAGGGCCTACGAGCAGTACTTC; j_gene: TRBJ2-7; v_gene: TRBV6-1; abundance: -; d_gene: -
CDR3aa: CASGTTGPGGYTF; CDR3nt: TGTGCCAGCGGCACGACAGGCCCGGGTGGCTACACCTTC; j_gene: TRBJ1-2; v_gene: TRBV6-5; abundance: -; d_gene: -
CDR3aa: CASSWGTSYEQYF; CDR3nt: TGTGCCAGCAGCTGGGGCACGTCCTACGAGCAGTACTTC; j_gene: TRBJ2-7; v_gene: TRBV5-5; abundance: -; d_gene: -
CDR3aa: CATSRDGGMAFF; CDR3nt: TGTGCCACCAGCAGAGATGGGGGGATGGCTTTCTTT; j_gene: TRBJ1-1; v_gene: TRBV15; abundance: -; d_gene: -
CDR3aa: CASSLGDPGKAEAFF; CDR3nt: TGTGCCAGCAGCTTAGGCGATCCAGGAAAGGCTGAAGCTTTCTTT; j_gene: TRBJ1-1; v_gene: TRBV7-9; abundance: -; d_gene: -
CDR3aa: CASEGIRDTDSTDTQYF; CDR3nt: TGTGCCAGTGAAGGGATAAGGGACACTGATAGCACAGATACGCAGTATTTT; j_gene: TRBJ2-3; v_gene: TRBV19; abundance: -; d_gene: -
CDR3aa: CASSLGTGLKTQYF; CDR3nt: TGTGCCAGCAGCTTAGGGACAGGGCTAAAGACCCAGTACTTC; j_gene: TRBJ2-5; v_gene: TRBV7-2; abundance: -; d_gene: TRBD1
CDR3aa: CASSITATYEQYF; CDR3nt: TGTGCCAGTAGTATTACAGCTACCTACGAGCAGTACTTC; j_gene: TRBJ2-7; v_gene: TRBV19; abundance: -; d_gene: -
CDR3aa: CASTGRNRGNYGYTF; CDR3nt: TGTGCCAGCACCGGACGGAACAGGGGGAACTATGGCTACACCTTC; j_gene: TRBJ1-2; v_gene: TRBV6-5; abundance: -; d_gene: TRBD1
CDR3aa: CATTGQINSPLHF; CDR3nt: TGTGCCACCACGGGACAGATTAATTCACCCCTCCACTTT; j_gene: TRBJ1-6; v_gene: TRBV19; abundance: -; d_gene: TRBD1
CDR3aa: CASSRRDSEAFF; CDR3nt: TGTGCCAGCAGCAGACGGGATTCTGAAGCTTTCTTT; j_gene: TRBJ1-1; v_gene: TRBV11-3; abundance: -; d_gene: -
CDR3aa: CASSPDRGGTGELFF; CDR3nt: TGTGCCAGCAGCCCGGACAGGGGTGGCACCGGGGAGCTGTTTTTT; j_gene: TRBJ2-2; v_gene: TRBV5-4; abundance: -; d_gene: TRBD1
CDR3aa: CAISATSGGAGNTGELFF; CDR3nt: TGTGCCATCAGTGCTACTAGCGGGGGGGCCGGGAACACCGGGGAGCTGTTTTTT; j_gene: TRBJ2-2; v_gene: TRBV10-3; abundance: -; d_gene: TRBD2
CDR3aa: CASKQGLGDNSPLHF; CDR3nt: TGTGCCAGCAAACAGGGGTTAGGTGATAATTCACCCCTCCACTTT; j_gene: TRBJ1-6; v_gene: TRBV27; abundance: -; d_gene: TRBD1
CDR3aa: CASSIRLAGFTDTQYF; CDR3nt: TGTGCCAGTAGTATAAGGCTAGCGGGGTTCACAGATACGCAGTATTTT; j_gene: TRBJ2-3; v_gene: TRBV19; abundance: -; d_gene: TRBD2
CDR3aa: CASSLSQGESGELFF; CDR3nt: TGCGCCAGCAGCTTGTCACAGGGGGAATCCGGGGAGCTGTTTTTT; j_gene: TRBJ2-2; v_gene: TRBV5-1; abundance: -; d_gene: TRBD1
CDR3aa: CASSSTGGGKNIQYF; CDR3nt: TGTGCCAGCAGCTCAACCGGTGGGGGGAAAAACATTCAGTACTTC; j_gene: TRBJ2-4; v_gene: TRBV7-6; abundance: -; d_gene: -
CDR3aa: CASSLSETGGEQYF; CDR3nt: TGTGCCAGCAGCTTATCCGAGACAGGAGGCGAGCAGTACTTC; j_gene: TRBJ2-7; v_gene: TRBV7-7; abundance: -; d_gene: -
CDR3aa: CVRSGAPFSGNTIYF; CDR3nt: TGTGTCAGAAGCGGGGCACCCTTCTCTGGAAACACCATATATTTT; j_gene: TRBJ1-3; v_gene: TRBV7-5; abundance: -; d_gene: -
CDR3aa: CATSRAHGGEQFF; CDR3nt: TGTGCCACCAGCAGGGCGCACGGGGGTGAGCAGTTCTTC; j_gene: TRBJ2-1; v_gene: TRBV15; abundance: once; d_gene: -